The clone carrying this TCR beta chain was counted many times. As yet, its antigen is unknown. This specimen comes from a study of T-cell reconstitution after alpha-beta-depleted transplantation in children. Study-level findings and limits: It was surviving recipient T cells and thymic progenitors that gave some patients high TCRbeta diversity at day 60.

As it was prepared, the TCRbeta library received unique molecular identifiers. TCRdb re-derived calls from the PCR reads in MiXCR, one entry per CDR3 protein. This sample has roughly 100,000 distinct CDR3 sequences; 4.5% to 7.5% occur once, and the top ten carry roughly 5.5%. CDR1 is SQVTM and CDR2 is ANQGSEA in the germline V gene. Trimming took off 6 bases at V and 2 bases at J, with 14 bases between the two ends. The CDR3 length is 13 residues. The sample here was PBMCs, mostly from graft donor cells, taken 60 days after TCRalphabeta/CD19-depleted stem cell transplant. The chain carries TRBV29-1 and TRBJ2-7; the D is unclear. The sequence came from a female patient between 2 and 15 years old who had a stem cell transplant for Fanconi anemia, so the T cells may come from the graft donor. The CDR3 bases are TGCAGCGTGCTGATTGATATACCCTACGAGCAGTACTTC. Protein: CSVLIDIPYEQYF.